This section outlines one T cell receptor (beta chain) sequence together with its context. As yet, its antigen is unknown. Assay: immunoSEQ multiplex PCR; the TCRdb copy retains only in-frame clones and omits some. The profile covers some 130,000 clones, with 93% appearing a single time and over 7.5% taken by the ten largest. The data derive from a study of T cell responses to AZD1222 COVID-19 vaccine. Study-wide context: Researchers grouped second doses given at about 4 or about 12 weeks into one pool.

The CDR3 consists of 13 residues. Per the germline V gene, CDR1 is SNHLY and CDR2 is FYNNEI. The V gene lost 3 bases and the J gene lost 5 bases, with 10 bases spanning the gap. Study-level results: The repertoires were collected only after the peak T cell response. Unmutated variant regions are reportedly the target of nearly half of TCRs that are spike-specific. Baseline seropositives among AZD1222 recipients totaled only 6 or 7.

This sample comprised peripheral blood, obtained on day 0 of AZD1222 vaccination. The chain combines TRBV2 with TRBJ1-1; D is ambiguous. This receptor was identified in an adult in good health. The CDR3 is CASSDIGETEAFF. CDR3 coding DNA: TGTGCCAGCAGTGATATCGGGGAGACTGAAGCTTTCTTT.